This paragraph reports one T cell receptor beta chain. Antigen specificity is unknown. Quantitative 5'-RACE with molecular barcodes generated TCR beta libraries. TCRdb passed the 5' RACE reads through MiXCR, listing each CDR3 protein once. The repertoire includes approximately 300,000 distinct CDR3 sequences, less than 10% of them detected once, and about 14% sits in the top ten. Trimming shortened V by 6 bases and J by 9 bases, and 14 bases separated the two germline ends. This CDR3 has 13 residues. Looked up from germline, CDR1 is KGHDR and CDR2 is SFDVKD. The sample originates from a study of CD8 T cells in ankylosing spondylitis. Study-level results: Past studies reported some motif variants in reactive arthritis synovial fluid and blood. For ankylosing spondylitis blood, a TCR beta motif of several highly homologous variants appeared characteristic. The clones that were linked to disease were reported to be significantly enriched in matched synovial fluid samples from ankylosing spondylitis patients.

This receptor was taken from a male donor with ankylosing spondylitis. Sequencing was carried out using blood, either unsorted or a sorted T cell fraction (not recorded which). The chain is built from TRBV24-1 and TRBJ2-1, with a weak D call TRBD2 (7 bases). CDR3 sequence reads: CATSLQGGGEQFF. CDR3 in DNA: TGTGCCACCAGTTTACAGGGAGGGGGTGAGCAGTTCTTC.